This T cell receptor (beta chain) emerged from a study of cytomegalovirus exposure and HLA in healthy donors. PCR employed 60 Vbeta and 13 Jbeta primers. Generated by immunoSEQ multiplex PCR, the TCRdb table keeps only in-frame clones and is missing some. The table lists around 150,000 clones, roughly 78% of them singletons. CDR1 SGDLS and CDR2 YYNGEE come from the germline V gene. V gave up 0 bases and J gave up 2 bases, with 15 bases separating them. The CDR3 contains 16 residues. V gene TRBV9 combines with J gene TRBJ2-7, with D tentatively TRBD2 (6 bases). The sequencing sample was made of PBMCs. This receptor was taken from a man aged 40-55 years in good health and CMV-seropositive. Written as DNA, the CDR3 is TGTGCCAGCAGCGTAGGGGACTTCGGGGGAACCTACGAGCAGTACTTC. The encoded protein is CASSVGDFGGTYEQYF.